The 31 T cell receptor beta chains below were found in one sample sequenced in a study of T-cell reconstitution after alpha-beta-depleted transplantation in children. As it was prepared, the TCRbeta library received unique molecular identifiers. TCRdb fed the PCR reads into MiXCR, producing one record per CDR3 protein. This sample has about 980,000 distinct CDR3 sequences, with about 29% found just once. Source: PBMCs, mostly from graft donor cells, taken 360 days after TCRalphabeta/CD19-depleted stem cell transplant. These TCRs come from a boy under two years old who had a stem cell transplant for SCID, so the T cells may come from the graft donor.

This clonotype occurred a few times. This chain uses TRBV12-3 or TRBV12-4 with TRBJ1-1; maybe TRBD1 (5 bases). Trimming removed 4 bases at V and 10 bases at J, with 25 bases between. The CDR3 has 16 residues. CDR3 DNA: TGTGCCAGCAGTTCGCTGGGCACAGTAGGGGAGGTAGGAGCTTTCTTT. Translation gives CASSSLGTVGEVGAFF.

The V and J genes are TRBV28 and TRBJ2-5; TRBD2 is a possible D gene (6 bases). This CDR3 contains 14 residues. CDR1 and CDR2 from the germline V gene are MDHEN and SYDVKM. Trimming pared 6 bases from V and 4 bases from J, leaving 15 bases between. The CDR3 sequence is CASRSHHGRETQYF. As DNA, the CDR3 is TGTGCCAGCAGGTCCCACCACGGGAGAGAGACCCAGTACTTC.

This clonotype has only a few counts. The rearrangement joins TRBV7-2 to TRBJ2-1, with D unresolved. CDR1 and CDR2 (germline): SGHTA, FQGNSA. Between the trimmed V and J ends, which lost 1 base and 2 bases, there was a span of 9 bases. This CDR3 has 15 amino acids. The CDR3 loop is CASSLGLGTYNEQFF. The CDR3 DNA is TGTGCCAGCAGCTTAGGTCTGGGAACCTACAATGAGCAGTTCTTC.

The rearrangement links TRBV7-6 to TRBJ1-2; D call uncertain. The V end lost 1 base, the J end lost 8 bases, and 11 bases lay between the germline ends. The CDR3 extends over 13 amino acids. Germline V gives CDR1 SGHVS, CDR2 FNYEAQ. DNA for the CDR3: TGTGCCAGCAGCTTAGATCTGGTTGGCGGCTACACCTTC. Residues: CASSLDLVGGYTF.

The chain couples TRBV12-3 or TRBV12-4 to TRBJ1-3; D perhaps matches TRBD1 (6 bases). V was clipped by 11 bases and J by 2 bases, with 25 bases between them. The CDR3 loop spans 17 amino acids. CDR3 loop: CASHGGGGPGTGNTIYF. The CDR3 DNA is TGTGCCTCACACGGGGGCGGCGGACCGGGTACTGGAAACACCATATATTTT.

The rearrangement uses TRBV9 and TRBJ2-5; D is perhaps TRBD2 (5 bases). CDR3 length: 16 amino acids. The V gene lost 1 base and the J gene lost 2 bases, with 15 bases spanning the gap. Germline CDR1 SGDLS, CDR2 YYNGEE. Here the CDR3 DNA reads TGTGCCAGCAGCGTAAATTCAGGCGGGCGGCAAGAGACCCAGTACTTC. Its translation: CASSVNSGGRQETQYF.

In this sample, this clonotype turned up a few times. CDR3 nucleotides: TGTGCCAGCAGTCCGTGGACAGGGGAAGAGACCCAGTACTTC. This translates into CASSPWTGEETQYF. The genes are TRBV12-3 or TRBV12-4 and TRBJ2-5, with 9 bases fitting TRBD1. The CDR3 runs 14 residues. J lost 3 bases, V lost 5 bases, and 4 bases had no gene match.

V gene TRBV6-2 or TRBV6-3 combines with J gene TRBJ2-7, with D unresolved. The germline V gene encodes CDR1 MNHEY and CDR2 SVGEGT. V dropped 3 bases and J dropped 3 bases, with 9 bases sitting between them. This CDR3 is built from 13 residues. DNA of the CDR3: TGTGCCAGCAGTTATCCCCCGCTCTACGAGCAGTACTTC. Its protein product is CASSYPPLYEQYF.

This clonotype was seen at least ten times. The V gene is TRBV5-1, the J gene TRBJ1-1, with 8 bases matching TRBD1. Germline lookup yields CDR1 SGHRS and CDR2 YFSETQ. V lost 0 bases and J lost 2; bases outside the gene matches: 3. This CDR3 is 15 amino acids long. CDR3 amino acids: CASSLDGQGNTEAFF. The CDR3 DNA sequence: TGCGCCAGCAGCTTGGATGGACAGGGAAACACTGAAGCTTTCTTT.

The rearrangement uses TRBV24-1 and TRBJ2-2, with a tentative D call TRBD1 (5 bases). The V and J ends lost 7 bases and 4 bases respectively, with 9 bases between them. This CDR3 region has 13 residues. The V gene's germline CDR1 is KGHDR and CDR2 SFDVKD. CDR3 bases: TGTGCCACCAGAGGGGATCGCACCGGGGAGCTGTTTTTT. This gives the protein CATRGDRTGELFF.

In this sample, this clonotype turned up a few times. DNA of the CDR3: TGCGCCAGCAGCCCCCTTTTGGGACTTACCCCAATCCAGGGGTTCTCCTACGAGCAGTACTTC. It codes for CASSPLLGLTPIQGFSYEQYF. This chain uses TRBV4-1 with TRBJ2-7, with D perhaps assigned TRBD1 or TRBD2 (6 bases each). CDR1 MGHRA and CDR2 YSYEKL come from the germline V gene. The CDR3 totals 21 residues. V lost 4 bases and J 0 bases, leaving 31 bases between the germline ends.

This clonotype was observed a single time. At one end the junction does not follow the germline gene, possibly because of a read error. The V and J genes are TRBV12-5 and TRBJ1-5; no firm D call. CDR3 length equals 11 residues. Germline V gene lookup returns CDR1 LGHNT and CDR2 FRNRAP. CDR3 nucleotides: TGTGCTAGTGGCCCCGGCGCGCCCCGGCATTTT. It specifies CASGPGAPRHF.

This clonotype has more than one count but fewer than ten. The chain employs TRBV6-5 and TRBJ2-7, with D possibly TRBD1 on 5 matching bases. The CDR3 is 14 amino acids. Germline V gives CDR1 MNHEY, CDR2 SVGAGI. V was shortened by 2 bases and J by 3 bases, with 11 bases between the two germline ends. The CDR3 protein is CASSYGQGFYEQYF. The CDR3 bases are TGTGCCAGCAGTTACGGACAAGGGTTCTACGAGCAGTACTTC.

The gene calls are TRBV5-1 and TRBJ2-3; D is unresolved. This CDR3 comprises 14 residues. Germline CDR1 is SGHRS and CDR2 is YFSETQ. The V end was cut by 4 bases, the J end by 1 base, with 10 bases between. The CDR3 here is CASSTSQRTDTQYF. Written as DNA, the CDR3 is TGCGCCAGCAGCACCTCTCAACGCACAGATACGCAGTATTTT.

The CDR3 reads CASSLEWNGYTF. The CDR3 DNA follows: TGTGCCAGCAGCTTAGAATGGAATGGCTACACCTTC. The V and J genes are TRBV7-2 and TRBJ1-2, with D unclear. V was pared by 1 base and J by 6 bases, with 6 bases between. CDR1 is SGHTA and CDR2 is FQGNSA in the germline V gene. This CDR3 is built from 12 residues.

The chain couples TRBV4-1 to TRBJ2-3; TRBD2 is a possible D gene (6 bases). CDR1 and CDR2 (germline): MGHRA, YSYEKL. The CDR3 is 17 residues long. Trimming removed 1 base from V and 0 bases from J, with 14 bases in between. The CDR3 is CASSQVAGWTSTDTQYF. Here the CDR3 DNA reads TGCGCCAGCAGCCAAGTGGCGGGATGGACTAGCACAGATACGCAGTATTTT.

The genes are TRBV11-2 and TRBJ2-5, with D uncertain. Trimming stripped 5 bases from V and 5 bases from J, with 15 bases between. Germline CDR1 is SGHAT and CDR2 is FQNNGV. The CDR3 consists of 14 residues. CDR3 sequence reads: CASSPRGLRETQYF. CDR3 coding DNA: TGTGCCAGCAGCCCTCGTGGCCTCCGGGAGACCCAGTACTTC.

The chain couples TRBV30 to TRBJ1-2; D gene uncertain. V lost 5 bases and J lost 8, with 15 bases in between. CDR1 is GTSNPN and CDR2 is SVGIG in the germline V gene (reference sequence). The CDR3 loop spans 12 amino acids. The CDR3 bases are TGTGCCTGGGGACGAAGGGTACTGGGCTACACCTTC. Amino acids: CAWGRRVLGYTF.

This clonotype was recorded only once. The J gene is TRBJ1-2, the V gene TRBV5-1; D remains unclear. Germline assignment: CDR1 SGHRS and CDR2 YFSETQ. There are 14 residues in the CDR3. Between the trimmed V and J ends, which lost 4 bases and 5 bases, there was a span of 15 bases. CDR3 in amino acids: CASSLVVMGYGYTF. The CDR3 DNA follows: TGCGCCAGCAGCCTGGTGGTCATGGGGTATGGCTACACCTTC.

The genes are TRBV12-3 or TRBV12-4 and TRBJ1-4, with 7 bases fitting TRBD1. The CDR3 runs 13 residues. The V gene end was trimmed by 1 base and the J gene end by 7 bases; junction bases not matched to a gene: 0. This CDR3 reads CASSLDRGEKLFF. In nucleotides, the CDR3 is TGTGCCAGCAGTTTAGACAGGGGTGAAAAACTGTTTTTT.

This chain connects TRBV6-2 or TRBV6-3 to TRBJ2-3; D possibly corresponds to TRBD2 (5 bases). Germline assignment: CDR1 MNHEY and CDR2 SVGEGT. Trimming cost V 8 bases and J 2 bases, with 11 bases left between them. The CDR3 is 13 amino acids. DNA for the CDR3: TGTGCCAGCTCGGGTAGCGACACAGATACGCAGTATTTT. It encodes CASSGSDTDTQYF.

The gene calls are TRBV18 and TRBJ1-1; no clear D. The CDR3 has 14 residues. V was trimmed by 3 bases and J by 1 base, leaving 9 bases between them. Germline V gene lookup returns CDR1 KGHSH and CDR2 LQKENI. The CDR3, as DNA: TGTGCCAGCTCACCTCCTAAGACGAACACTGAAGCTTTCTTT. This translates into CASSPPKTNTEAFF.

The chain combines TRBV7-9 with TRBJ1-1; D unresolved. The germline V and J ends were trimmed by 0 bases and 6 bases, with 11 bases remaining between them. Germline assignment: CDR1 SEHNR and CDR2 FQNEAQ (reference sequence). The CDR3 is 14 amino acids. Here the CDR3 DNA reads TGTGCCAGCAGCTTAGCAATGAGGGCGGCTGAAGCTTTCTTT. Its translation: CASSLAMRAAEAFF.

This clonotype turned up a few times. The chain uses TRBV20-1 and TRBJ1-1, with 10 positions matching TRBD1. J gave up 1 base and V 5 bases, and 13 bases lay outside the gene matches. The CDR3 consists of 17 residues. CDR1 and CDR2 (germline): DFQATT, SNEGSKA (reference sequence). CDR3 sequence: CSAGLGDRGRANTEAFF. DNA of the CDR3: TGCAGTGCTGGCCTGGGGGACAGGGGACGGGCGAACACTGAAGCTTTCTTT.

Of note for this clonotype: Given the absence of the conserved phenylalanine or tryptophan at the CDR3 end, a read error is likely. This chain connects TRBV19 to TRBJ1-5; D ambiguous. In germline, CDR1 is LNHDA, CDR2 SQIVND (reference sequence). The V and J ends lost 5 bases and 5 bases respectively, with 7 bases between them. CDR3 length equals 12 residues. The CDR3 reads CASSSLYQPQHS. The CDR3 DNA follows: TGTGCCAGTAGTTCCCTATATCAGCCCCAGCATTCT.

In its sample, this clonotype was seen many times. The J gene is TRBJ1-1, the V gene TRBV29-1; D unresolved. The V end lost 4 bases, the J end lost 1 base, and 7 bases lay between the germline ends. CDR1 is SQVTM, CDR2 ANQGSEA, per germline. This CDR3 has 12 residues. The CDR3 sequence: CSVVSRNTEAFF. CDR3 nucleotide sequence: TGCAGCGTTGTATCCCGGAACACTGAAGCTTTCTTT.

This sequence joins TRBV5-1 and TRBJ2-7, with 14 nucleotides matching TRBD2. Trimming at V came to 0 bases and at J to 5 bases, leaving 1 base not matched to a gene. CDR3 length equals 15 residues. The germline gives CDR1 SGHRS, CDR2 YFSETQ. The CDR3 spells CASSLGGLAGDEQYF. DNA of the CDR3: TGCGCCAGCAGCTTGGGGGGACTAGCGGGGGACGAGCAGTACTTC.

The chain has TRBV27 and TRBJ1-2; D possibly corresponds to TRBD1 (6 bases). In germline, CDR1 is MNHEY, CDR2 SMNVEV (reference sequence). This CDR3 region has 13 residues. V was clipped by 4 bases and J by 10 bases, with 16 bases between them. Here the CDR3 DNA reads TGTGCCAGCAGTTCCCCGCCAACAGGGCTCTACACCTTC. Translating gives CASSSPPTGLYTF.

The chain combines TRBV10-2 with TRBJ2-3; D perhaps matches TRBD2 (7 bases). V was pared by 7 bases and J by 6 bases, with 14 bases between. CDR1 and CDR2 (germline): WSHSY, SAAADI. The CDR3 runs 13 residues. CDR3 bases: TGCGCCAGCAAGGAGGGGGGGATGGATACGCAGTATTTT. Translated: CASKEGGMDTQYF.

This clonotype was detected only a few times. The chain uses TRBV6-1 and TRBJ1-6; no clear D. Germline CDR1 and CDR2: MNHNS and SASEGT. Trimming removed 6 bases from V and 7 bases from J, with 25 bases in between. The CDR3 is 18 amino acids. The CDR3 DNA reads as TGTGCCAGCAGCCTCGTGGGATCTAAGGGTACAAGGAATTCACCCCTCCACTTT. Translating gives CASSLVGSKGTRNSPLHF.

The rearrangement uses TRBV25-1 and TRBJ2-5; 8 bases line up with TRBD2. This CDR3 spans 17 amino acids. V shed 4 bases, J shed 5 bases, and the junction held 15 bases outside the gene matches. CDR1 and CDR2 (germline): MGHDK, SYGVNS. The CDR3 DNA reads as TGTGCCAGCAGTGGAATTGCCCATCTGGCTAGCGGGGAGACCCAGTACTTC. This gives the protein CASSGIAHLASGETQYF.